A selection of T cell receptor beta chains follows, all from one sample in a study of shared clonotypes between healthy human individuals. This table comes from immunoSEQ multiplex PCR, and its TCRdb copy is limited to in-frame clones, with some not included. The table has just over 2,000,000 clones, about 95% seen once. Material for sequencing was naive CD8+ T cells sorted from blood. The receptors shown here come from a man younger than 35 in good health. Both conserved end residues are part of each CDR3. D genes are given only for firm matches. Clone size is shown for a subset of rows, as once, few, many or a class of expanded clone.

>TRBV4-1|TRBJ2-7|.|TRBD2
TGCGCCAGCAGCGAGACTAGCGGGCAGAGGGGCTACGAGCAGTACTTC
CASSETSGQRGYEQYF
>TRBV13|TRBJ2-7|once|TRBD1
TGTGCCAGCAGCTCCGGGAAGGCAGGGGGCGGCTACGAGCAGTACTTC
CASSSGKAGGGYEQYF
>TRBV5-6|TRBJ2-7|.|TRBD1
TGTGCCAGCAGCATGGGACAGCCCTACGAGCAGTACTTC
CASSMGQPYEQYF
>TRBV9|TRBJ2-3|.|.
TGTGCCAGCAGCGTACCCTCAAGCAATTGGGGCGGGGGCTGGACAGATACGCAGTATTTT
CASSVPSSNWGGGWTDTQYF
>TRBV2|TRBJ1-5|.|TRBD1
TGTGCCAGCAGTGATGGGACAGCCCTTAGCAATCAGCCCCAGCATTTT
CASSDGTALSNQPQHF
>TRBV6-5|TRBJ2-2|.|.
TGTGCCAGCAGTTACTTCGCAGGAAACACCGGGGAGCTGTTTTTT
CASSYFAGNTGELFF
>TRBV5-6|TRBJ2-7|.|.
TGTGCCAGCAGCTTAAGGGACGCCTACGAGCAGTACTTC
CASSLRDAYEQYF
>TRBV29-1|TRBJ1-2|.|TRBD1
TGCAGCGTTGAAGATAGGGGACAGGGGGCGGTCTATGGCTACACCTTC
CSVEDRGQGAVYGYTF
>TRBV28|TRBJ1-1|.|TRBD1
TGTGCCAGCAGTTCTTGGACAGGGCTGAACACTGAAGCTTTCTTT
CASSSWTGLNTEAFF
>TRBV5-4|TRBJ1-3|.|.
TGTGCCAGCAGTGGACTTGGAAACACCATATATTTT
CASSGLGNTIYF
>TRBV30|TRBJ2-7|.|.
TGTGCCTGGAGTGTCGTCCAGGGGCCCTACGAGCAGTACTTC
CAWSVVQGPYEQYF
>TRBV7-9|TRBJ2-2|.|TRBD1
TGTGCCAGCAGCGAAGGACAGGGAAGCACCGGGGAGCTGTTTTTT
CASSEGQGSTGELFF
>TRBV27|TRBJ1-4|.|.
TGTGCCAGCCCCGGGCCTAGGGCGCAATATGAAAAACTGTTTTTT
CASPGPRAQYEKLFF
>TRBV30|TRBJ2-3|.|TRBD1
TGTGCCTGGAGTGCTGGGACAGGGGGCACAGATACGCAGTATTTT
CAWSAGTGGTDTQYF
>TRBV19|TRBJ1-1|few|.
TGTGCCAGTAGACCATCGAACACTGAAGCTTTCTTT
CASRPSNTEAFF
>TRBV9|TRBJ2-2|.|TRBD2
TGTGCCAGTAGCGGGCCGACCGGGGAGCTGTTTTTT
CASSGPTGELFF
>TRBV9|TRBJ2-1|.|TRBD2
TGTGCCAGCAGCGTTGCCCTCGGGGGGGCCTACAATGAGCAGTTCTTC
CASSVALGGAYNEQFF
>TRBV4-1|TRBJ1-1|.|.
TGCGCCAGCAGCCAAGAACCCCAACAGGGAGGATGGGAGAACACTGAAGCTTTCTTT
CASSQEPQQGGWENTEAFF
>TRBV9|TRBJ2-1|.|TRBD2
TGTGCCAGCAGCGTAGGGGTGGGAGGGCCATCTGAGCAGTTCTTC
CASSVGVGGPSEQFF
>TRBV7-9|TRBJ2-3|.|TRBD1
TGTGCCAGCAGCCCGGGACAGCCCACAGATACGCAGTATTTT
CASSPGQPTDTQYF
>TRBV9|TRBJ2-1|.|TRBD2
TGTGCCAGCAGCGGGACTAGCGGGAGCGGGAATGAGCAGTTCTTC
CASSGTSGSGNEQFF
>TRBV6-6|TRBJ1-1|.|.
TGTGCCAGCAGCCTACAGGGTGCGAACACTGAAGCTTTCTTT
CASSLQGANTEAFF
>TRBV7-3|TRBJ2-1|.|TRBD1
TGTGCCAGCAGCCCGCCTCCGGGACAGGGAATTCGGGGTGAGCAGTTCTTC
CASSPPPGQGIRGEQFF
>TRBV2|TRBJ2-7|.|.
TGTGCCAGCAGTGAAGAAGCAGGGGTGGGCTCCTACGAGCAGTACTTC
CASSEEAGVGSYEQYF
>TRBV4-3|TRBJ2-7|.|.
TGCGCCAGCAGCCAAGATCAACAGGGCTACGAGCAGTACTTC
CASSQDQQGYEQYF
>TRBV27|TRBJ1-2|.|TRBD1
TGTGCCAGCAGTTTTGGACAGGGGGCTAAGGGTGGCTACACCTTC
CASSFGQGAKGGYTF
>TRBV4-1|TRBJ2-7|.|.
TGCGCCAGCAGCCAAGACGGCGCCTACGAGCAGTACTTC
CASSQDGAYEQYF
>TRBV27|TRBJ1-5|.|.
TGTGCCAGCAGTTTATCATCAGGGCTTAATCAGCCCCAGCATTTT
CASSLSSGLNQPQHF
>TRBV5-4|TRBJ1-2|once|TRBD1
TGTGCCAGCAGCTTGGTCGGGACAGAATATGGCTACACCTTC
CASSLVGTEYGYTF
>TRBV2|TRBJ2-1|.|.
TGTGCCAGGTCCTCCGGGACCTATTACAATGAGCAGTTCTTC
CARSSGTYYNEQFF
>TRBV9|TRBJ2-7|.|TRBD1
TGTGCCAGCAGCGGGGGGACAGGGGGTCCCTACGAGCAGTACTTC
CASSGGTGGPYEQYF
>TRBV6-1|TRBJ2-7|once|.
TGTGCCAGCAGTGACCGCAGGGTTCTCCCCTCCTACGAGCAGTACTTC
CASSDRRVLPSYEQYF
>TRBV10-3|TRBJ2-2|.|.
TGTGCCACGTATGGCCGGACGAACACCGGGGAGCTGTTTTTT
CATYGRTNTGELFF
>TRBV28|TRBJ2-7|.|.
TGTGCCAGCAGTCTGGGGGGTTGGGAGCAGTACTTC
CASSLGGWEQYF
>TRBV13|TRBJ2-3|once|.
TGTGCCAGCAGCCCTACTTCCGGGACCCCAAGCACAGATACGCAGTATTTT
CASSPTSGTPSTDTQYF
>TRBV14|TRBJ1-2|.|TRBD1
TGTGCCAGCAGCCAAGATCTCGGGACAGTTGCTAACTATGGCTACACCTTC
CASSQDLGTVANYGYTF
>TRBV6-7|TRBJ2-1|.|TRBD2
TGTGCCAGCAGTTGGGGACTAGTGGGCAATGAGCAGTTCTTC
CASSWGLVGNEQFF
>TRBV10-2|TRBJ2-1|.|TRBD2
TGCGCCAGCAGTGAGGTAGCGGGAGGTTACAATGAGCAGTTCTTC
CASSEVAGGYNEQFF
>TRBV28|TRBJ1-2|.|.
TGTGCCAGCAGTTTCACGACCGGACGGACTAACTATGGCTACACCTTC
CASSFTTGRTNYGYTF
>TRBV9|TRBJ2-5|.|.
TGTGCCAGCAGCGAGGGGAGACTAGTGTTCCAAGAGACCCAGTACTTC
CASSEGRLVFQETQYF
>TRBV14|TRBJ2-5|.|.
TGTGCCAGCAGCCAATATGCGGGGCAAGAGACCCAGTACTTC
CASSQYAGQETQYF
>TRBV15|TRBJ1-2|once|.
TGTGCCACCAGCGGACTCACAACAGGGAAAGGCTATGGCTACACCTTC
CATSGLTTGKGYGYTF
>TRBV6-1|TRBJ1-6|.|.
TGTGCCAGCAGTGCCTCCACAATCGCAAATTCACCCCTCCACTTT
CASSASTIANSPLHF
>TRBV7-3|TRBJ2-3|.|.
TGTGCCAGCAGCTTATTTATAACTGATACGCAGTATTTT
CASSLFITDTQYF
>TRBV16|TRBJ1-2|.|TRBD1
TGTGCCAGCAGCCAAGAATTTAAGGGACAGGGAATCTATGGCTACACCTTC
CASSQEFKGQGIYGYTF